This T cell receptor beta chain was sequenced for a study of Graves' ophthalmopathy and Graves' hyperthyroidism. Overall study: Before any treatment was given, at initial diagnosis, peripheral blood was collected. Whole-study findings and limits: Most expanded clonotypes from thyroid (those above 0.001 frequency) were also found in blood.

The CDR3 extends over 16 amino acids. V lost 4 bases, J lost 3 bases, and 19 bases lay in between. Amplified material comprised TCR beta CDR3 regions derived from RNA transcripts. In the first round, RT-PCR was carried out with HTBI primers, and a multiplex PCR formed the second round. TCRdb reanalysed the multiplex PCR reads using MiXCR and keeps one entry per CDR3 protein. Of a few hundred thousand distinct CDR3 sequences detected, just over 15% appear once; the ten largest clones hold approximately 7%. The authors diagnosed from clinical symptoms, serum thyroxine, TRAb, thyroid ultrasound and orbital computed tomography. This clonotype was recorded many times. Its antigen remains unknown.

Sequencing used peripheral blood. The TCR originated in a woman aged 18 to 35 with stable Graves' hyperthyroidism. The J gene is TRBJ2-7, the V gene TRBV12-3 or TRBV12-4; TRBD2 is a possible D gene (7 bases). The CDR3 bases are TGTGCCAGCAGTTCCCAAGTTGGGGGGGCTCTCTACGAGCAGTACTTC. Amino acids: CASSSQVGGALYEQYF.